This TCR beta chain was found in a study of cytomegalovirus exposure and HLA in healthy donors. Method: immunoSEQ multiplex PCR; TCRdb's copy keeps in-frame clones and lacks some. The sample has roughly 56,000 clones, roughly nine tenths seen once. Sequencing was carried out using PBMCs. This TCR was recovered from a woman in her 30s in good health and CMV-seronegative.

The CDR3 DNA reads TGCGCCAGCAGTAGCGGGAGCCCAATGGGGGAGCAGTACTTC. As protein: CASSSGSPMGEQYF. The V gene is TRBV10-1, the J gene TRBJ2-7; 8 nucleotides line up with TRBD2. Trimming took 5 bases from V and 7 from J; bases not matched to a gene: 10. This CDR3 has 14 residues. The germline V gene encodes CDR1 WNHNN and CDR2 SYGVQD (reference sequence).